The 15 T cell receptor beta chains listed next were all sequenced from one sample in a study of identical twins. From the 5' RACE reads, TCRdb called clonotypes with MiXCR, one entry per CDR3 protein. The top ten clones hold around 0.4% of a sample with approximately 500,000 distinct CDR3 sequences, 13% to 15% of them seen once. A further study also used this sample, focusing on yellow fever vaccine responses in identical twins.

The specimen sequenced was CD4+ T cells sorted from blood. The receptors derive from a woman between 18 and 29 years old in good health.

This clonotype appeared a few times. This sequence joins TRBV28 and TRBJ2-3; 11 bases are shared with TRBD2. The germline gives CDR1 MDHEN, CDR2 SYDVKM. The CDR3 is 18 amino acids. Trimming took 2 bases from V and 4 from J; bases not matched to a gene: 11. The chain's CDR3 is CASSLIGSGRAGADTQYF. For the CDR3, the DNA is TGTGCCAGCAGTTTAATCGGTAGCGGGAGGGCGGGCGCAGATACGCAGTATTTT.

This clonotype was seen a handful of times. V gene TRBV20-1 combines with J gene TRBJ2-1; D is unresolved. Germline CDR1 DFQATT, CDR2 SNEGSKA (reference sequence). Trimming stripped 7 bases from V and 8 bases from J, with 21 bases between. There are 14 residues in the CDR3. CDR3 sequence (DNA): TGCAGTGTCACCCCTGGGTTTTTAGGAGATGAGCAGTTCTTC. Its protein is CSVTPGFLGDEQFF.

This clonotype came up a few times. V is TRBV12-3 or TRBV12-4 and J is TRBJ2-2; D might be TRBD2 (5 bases). The CDR3 runs to 14 residues. The V and J ends lost 6 bases and 7 bases respectively, with 15 bases between them. The CDR3 protein is CASSPSNRDGELFF. The CDR3 nucleotides read TGTGCCAGCAGCCCTAGCAACCGGGACGGGGAGCTGTTTTTT.

This clonotype was seen only a few times. V is TRBV28 and J is TRBJ2-5; 10 positions match TRBD2. CDR3 length: 15 residues. The ends lost 4 bases at V and 6 bases at J; junction bases unmatched: 8. CDR1 is MDHEN, CDR2 SYDVKM, per germline. The CDR3: CASSSSSGRGKTQYF. CDR3 nucleotide sequence: TGTGCCAGCAGTTCCTCTAGCGGGAGAGGAAAGACCCAGTACTTC.

The chain uses TRBV11-2 and TRBJ2-7; 7 nucleotides align to TRBD1. CDR1 SGHAT and CDR2 FQNNGV come from the germline V gene. CDR3 length: 15 amino acids. Trimming took 5 bases from V and 1 from J; bases not matched to a gene: 8. CDR3 in amino acids: CASSLGQVTSYEQYV. CDR3 nucleotides: TGTGCCAGCAGCCTTGGACAGGTAACGTCCTACGAGCAGTACGTC.

The V gene is TRBV12-3 or TRBV12-4, the J gene TRBJ2-1; the match to TRBD2 covers 13 bases. The CDR3 is 15 amino acids. J gave up 5 bases and V 4 bases, and 2 bases lay outside the gene matches. For the CDR3, the DNA is TGTGCCAGCAGTTGGGGGACTAGCGGGAACAATGAGCAGTTCTTC. Encoded protein: CASSWGTSGNNEQFF.

This clonotype has a handful of counts. V gene TRBV4-1 combines with J gene TRBJ2-7; no firm D call. Germline loops: CDR1 MGHRA, CDR2 YSYEKL. V was trimmed by 1 base and J by 4 bases, leaving 14 bases between them. The CDR3 consists of 15 residues. CDR3: CASSQARIAGYEQYV. In nucleotides, the CDR3 is TGCGCCAGCAGCCAAGCCAGAATAGCCGGGTACGAGCAGTACGTC.

The genes are TRBV19 and TRBJ2-7; D may be TRBD1 or TRBD2 (6 bases each). Germline V gene sequence: CDR1 LNHDA, CDR2 SQIVND (reference sequence). The CDR3 covers 18 residues. V gave up 9 bases and J gave up 4 bases, with 31 bases separating them. This CDR3 reads CASLGGKTGHRPKYEQYV. CDR3 in DNA: TGTGCCAGCCTTGGGGGGAAGACAGGCCACCGGCCAAAATACGAGCAGTACGTC.

The rearrangement uses TRBV3-1 and TRBJ2-3; D gene ambiguous. The CDR3 loop spans 15 amino acids. Trimming cost V 4 bases and J 6 bases, with 17 bases left between them. The germline gives CDR1 LGHDT, CDR2 YNNKEL (reference sequence). CDR3 in amino acids: CASSPGLAYGDTQYF. The CDR3 coding sequence is TGTGCCAGCAGCCCCGGCTTAGCCTACGGGGATACGCAGTATTTT.

The chain combines TRBV2 with TRBJ2-2; D remains ambiguous. The germline CDR1 and CDR2 sequences are SNHLY and FYNNEI. The CDR3 consists of 14 residues. Trimming cost V 7 bases and J 0 bases, with 9 bases left between them. The CDR3 sequence: CASTSVANTGELFF. CDR3 nucleotide sequence: TGTGCCAGCACCTCCGTGGCGAACACCGGGGAGCTGTTTTTT.

The chain carries TRBV6-1 and TRBJ2-2; D perhaps matches TRBD1 (5 bases). Deletions cut 4 bases from V and 7 bases from J, with 19 bases between. Germline V gene sequence: CDR1 MNHNS, CDR2 SASEGT. The CDR3 consists of 16 residues. This CDR3 is CASSARQFLFGGELFF. The CDR3 DNA reads as TGTGCCAGCAGTGCTAGACAGTTTCTCTTCGGCGGGGAGCTGTTTTTT.

This clonotype has just a few counts. The chain joins TRBV5-5 to TRBJ1-6; possible D gene TRBD1, 5 bases. Trimming shortened V by 3 bases and J by 3 bases, and 10 bases separated the two germline ends. The germline CDR1 and CDR2 sequences are SGHKS and YYEKEE (reference sequence). The CDR3 runs 15 residues. The CDR3 DNA sequence: TGTGCCAGCAGCTCGGGACCGAGCTATAATTCACCCCTCCACTTT. Encoded protein: CASSSGPSYNSPLHF.

This clonotype has more than one count but fewer than ten. The V and J genes are TRBV24-1 and TRBJ2-7, with D maybe TRBD1 (6 bases). Trimming took 2 bases from V and 5 from J, leaving 12 bases between them. CDR3 length: 14 residues. Germline-derived CDR1 and CDR2 are KGHDR and SFDVKD. The CDR3 DNA is TGTGCCACCAGTGATTCACAGGGTTCCGACGAGCAGTACTTC. This codes for CATSDSQGSDEQYF.

This clonotype was seen a few times. The chain links TRBV29-1 to TRBJ2-3; the D gene is possibly TRBD1 (5 bases). The CDR3 is made up of 17 amino acids. The V and J ends lost 3 bases and 0 bases respectively, with 19 bases between them. CDR1 and CDR2 from the germline V gene are SQVTM and ANQGSEA. CDR3 in DNA: TGCAGCGTTGATAGGGGAACAGGTTTTGCTAGCACAGATACGCAGTATTTT. This translates into CSVDRGTGFASTDTQYF.

J is TRBJ2-2 and V is TRBV18; TRBD2 is a possible D gene (6 bases). Germline values: CDR1 KGHSH, CDR2 LQKENI. The CDR3 runs to 16 residues. The V and J ends lost 1 base and 0 bases respectively, with 9 bases between them. Written as DNA, the CDR3 is TGTGCCAGCTCACCACTAGCGGCTACGAACACCGGGGAGCTGTTTTTT. Translation gives CASSPLAATNTGELFF.